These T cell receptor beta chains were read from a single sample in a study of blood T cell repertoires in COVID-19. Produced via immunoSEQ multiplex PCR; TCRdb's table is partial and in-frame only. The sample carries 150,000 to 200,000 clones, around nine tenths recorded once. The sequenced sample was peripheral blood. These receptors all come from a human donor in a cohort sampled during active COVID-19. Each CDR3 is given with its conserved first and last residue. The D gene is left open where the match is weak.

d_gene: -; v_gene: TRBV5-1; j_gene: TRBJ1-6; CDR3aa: CASSLGQGGSPLHF
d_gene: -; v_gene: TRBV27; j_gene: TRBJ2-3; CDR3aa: CASSLRGAHSTDTQYF
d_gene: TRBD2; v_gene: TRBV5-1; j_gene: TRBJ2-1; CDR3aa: CASSLVTSGGNEQFF
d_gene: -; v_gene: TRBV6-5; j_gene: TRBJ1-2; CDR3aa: CASSYLYTGSEGYTF
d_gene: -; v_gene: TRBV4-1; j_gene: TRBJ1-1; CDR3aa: CASSIRQVNTEAFF
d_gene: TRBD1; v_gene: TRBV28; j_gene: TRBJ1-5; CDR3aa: CASSLNRGVNQPQHF
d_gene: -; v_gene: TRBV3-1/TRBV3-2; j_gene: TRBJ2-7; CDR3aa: CASSLQPGTYEQYF
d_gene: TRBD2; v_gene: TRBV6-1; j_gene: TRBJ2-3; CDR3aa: CASSEGEGSTDTQYF
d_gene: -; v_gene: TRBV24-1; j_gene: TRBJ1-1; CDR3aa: CATSDGLNTEAFF
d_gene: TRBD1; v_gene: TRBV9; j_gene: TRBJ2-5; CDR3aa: CASSEGTVRTQYF
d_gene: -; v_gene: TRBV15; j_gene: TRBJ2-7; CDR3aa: CATSRGQGGHEQYF
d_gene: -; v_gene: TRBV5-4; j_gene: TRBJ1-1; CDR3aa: CASSLVAANTEAFF
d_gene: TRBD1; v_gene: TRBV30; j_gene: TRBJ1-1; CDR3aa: CAWSGTGHTEAFF
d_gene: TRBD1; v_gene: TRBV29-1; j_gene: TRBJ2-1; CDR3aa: CSVEDRVGYNEQFF
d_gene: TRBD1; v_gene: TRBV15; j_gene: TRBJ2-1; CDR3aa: CATSWDRYNEQFF
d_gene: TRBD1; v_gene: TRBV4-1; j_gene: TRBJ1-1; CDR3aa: CASSQTPTGVNTEAFF
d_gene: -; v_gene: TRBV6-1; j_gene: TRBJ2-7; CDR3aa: CASSEAVLSGTEQYF
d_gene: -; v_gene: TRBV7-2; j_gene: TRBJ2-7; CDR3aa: CASSIDSLYEQYF
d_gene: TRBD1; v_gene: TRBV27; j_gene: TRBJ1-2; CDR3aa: CASRPGDREVHGYTF
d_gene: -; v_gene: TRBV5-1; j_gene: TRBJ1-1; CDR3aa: CASSSPRGAKTEAFF
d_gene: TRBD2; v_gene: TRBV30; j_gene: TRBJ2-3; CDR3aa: CAWTHSGSSTDTQYF
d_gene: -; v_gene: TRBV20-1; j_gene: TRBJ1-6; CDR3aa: CSARAGDNSPLHF
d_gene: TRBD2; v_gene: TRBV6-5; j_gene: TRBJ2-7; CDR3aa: CASSYASGFVLGEQYF
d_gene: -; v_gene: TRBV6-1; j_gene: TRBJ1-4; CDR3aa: CASSEWTATNEKLFF
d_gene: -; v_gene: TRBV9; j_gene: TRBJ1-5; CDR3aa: CASSPDTYNQPQHF
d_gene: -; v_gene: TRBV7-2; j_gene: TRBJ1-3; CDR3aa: CASSLRRKGATIYF
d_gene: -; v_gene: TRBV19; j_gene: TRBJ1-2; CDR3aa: CAGSATGKRGYTF
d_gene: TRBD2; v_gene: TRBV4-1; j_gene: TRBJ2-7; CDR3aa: CASSPLPGTSAYEQYF
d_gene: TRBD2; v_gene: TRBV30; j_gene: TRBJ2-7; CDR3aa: CAWSAFGGSGRQYEQYF
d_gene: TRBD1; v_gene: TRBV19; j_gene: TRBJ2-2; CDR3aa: CASTTGVNTGELFF
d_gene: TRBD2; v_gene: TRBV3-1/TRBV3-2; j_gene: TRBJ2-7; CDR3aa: CASRDFGRDEQYF
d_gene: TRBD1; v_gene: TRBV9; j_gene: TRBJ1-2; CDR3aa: CASSPRTGGVLGGYTF
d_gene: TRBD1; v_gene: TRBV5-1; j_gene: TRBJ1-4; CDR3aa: CASSTPTGGTNEKLFF
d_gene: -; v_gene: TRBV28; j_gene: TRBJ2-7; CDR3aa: CASRGPRHPAYEQYF
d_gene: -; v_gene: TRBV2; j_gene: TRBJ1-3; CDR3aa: CASRRTDSGNTIYF
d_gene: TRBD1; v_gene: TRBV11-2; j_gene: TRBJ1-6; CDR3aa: CASSPGTGRNSPLHF
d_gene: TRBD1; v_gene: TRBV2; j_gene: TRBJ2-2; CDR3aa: CATGTGRTGELFF
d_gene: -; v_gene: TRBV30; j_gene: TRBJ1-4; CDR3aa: CAWSDGFTNEKLFF
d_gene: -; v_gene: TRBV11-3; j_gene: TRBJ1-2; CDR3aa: CASTPLTQGYTF
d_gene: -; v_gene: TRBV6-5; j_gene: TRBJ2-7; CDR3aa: CASTLYSISSYEQYF